This note documents a single T cell receptor beta chain sequence. Its antigen has not been determined. Base quality data are lacking; no much larger clone is found one base away. The germline V gene provides CDR1 SGHVS and CDR2 FQNEAQ. V loses 5 bases at its end and J loses 0 bases; junction bases beyond the gene matches: 12. The cysteine opens and the phenylalanine closes a CDR3 of 19 amino acids. The retained sequence is limited to the CDR3, 57 bases, with the frame set at the first base. The library was obtained by RT-PCR. Sequencing instrument: Illumina HiSeq 2500. The raw public reads went through TCRdb reprocessing: fastp at Q25, MiXCR clone calling, in-frame beta chains kept. For every CDR3 protein sequence, its rows merge into one entry that carries the most common genes and DNA. In all, the sample holds 450,000 to 550,000 distinct CDR3 sequences, and about 25% of those were seen once. Jointly, the top ten make up under 2.5% of the sample.

This record belongs to a study of response to subunit inactivated influenza vaccine (dated by TCRdb to 2016 to 2019). For the study in its entirety: The study used deep quantitative T cell receptor repertoire profiling to track responses to a trivalent subunit inactivated influenza vaccine. What the research found in general, with its limitations: The authors suggested that each seasonal influenza vaccination may recruit only a limited number of new T cells.

This chain joins TRBV7-8 to TRBJ2-1; 11 bases in the junction line up with TRBD2. The source material was CD4+ T cells sorted from PBMCs, sampled 4 to 6 days after vaccination. The origin of this receptor is a man aged 50 to 59 who received an inactivated influenza vaccine. Donor details come from another sample of the same person, matched by shared clones. The CDR3 reads CASSTQTTSGVLSYNEQFF. At the DNA level, the sequence is TGTGCCAGCAGCACCCAAACGACTAGCGGGGTCCTCTCCTACAATGAGCAGTTCTTC.